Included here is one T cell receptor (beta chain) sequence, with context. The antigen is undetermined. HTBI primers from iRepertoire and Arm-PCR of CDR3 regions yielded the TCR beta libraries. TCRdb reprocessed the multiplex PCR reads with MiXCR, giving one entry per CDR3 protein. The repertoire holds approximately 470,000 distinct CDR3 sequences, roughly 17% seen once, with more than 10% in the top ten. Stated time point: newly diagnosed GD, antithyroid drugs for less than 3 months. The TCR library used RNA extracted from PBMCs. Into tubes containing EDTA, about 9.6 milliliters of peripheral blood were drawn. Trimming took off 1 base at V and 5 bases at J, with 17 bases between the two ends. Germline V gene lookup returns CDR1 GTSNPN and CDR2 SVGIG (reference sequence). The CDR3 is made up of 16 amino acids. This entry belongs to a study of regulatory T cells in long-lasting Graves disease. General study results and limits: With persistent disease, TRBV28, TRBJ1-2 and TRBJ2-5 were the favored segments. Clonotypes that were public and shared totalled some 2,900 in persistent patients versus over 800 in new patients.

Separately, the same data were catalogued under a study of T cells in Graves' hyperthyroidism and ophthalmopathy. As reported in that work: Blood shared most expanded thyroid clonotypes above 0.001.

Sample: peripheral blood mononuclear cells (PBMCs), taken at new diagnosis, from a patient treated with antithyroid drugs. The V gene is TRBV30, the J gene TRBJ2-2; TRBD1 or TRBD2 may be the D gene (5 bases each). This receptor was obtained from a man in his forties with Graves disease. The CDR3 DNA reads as TGTGCCTGGAGTGGGAGGAGACAGCAACCTACCGGGGAGCTGTTTTTT. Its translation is CAWSGRRQQPTGELFF.